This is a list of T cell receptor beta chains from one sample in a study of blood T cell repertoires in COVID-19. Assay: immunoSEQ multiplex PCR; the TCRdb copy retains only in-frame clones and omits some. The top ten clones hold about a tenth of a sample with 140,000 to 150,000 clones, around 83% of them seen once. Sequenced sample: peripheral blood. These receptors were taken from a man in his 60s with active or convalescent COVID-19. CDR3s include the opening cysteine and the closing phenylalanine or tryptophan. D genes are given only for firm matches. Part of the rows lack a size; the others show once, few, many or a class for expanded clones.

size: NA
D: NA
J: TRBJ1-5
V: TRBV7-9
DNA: TGTGCCAGCAGTCACGCAGGGGAACAGCCCCAGCATTTT
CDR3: CASSHAGEQPQHF

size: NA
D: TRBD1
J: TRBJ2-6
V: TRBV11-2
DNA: TGTGCCAGCAGCCCCGGGACAGCTGGGGCCAACGTCCTGACTTTC
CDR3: CASSPGTAGANVLTF

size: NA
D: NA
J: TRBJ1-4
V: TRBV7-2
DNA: TGTGCCAGCAGCCTTGACAGGATTAATGAAAAACTGTTTTTT
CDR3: CASSLDRINEKLFF

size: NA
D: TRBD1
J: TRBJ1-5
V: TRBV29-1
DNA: TGCAGCGTTGGGGGAAAACAGGGGCCCAGCGGGCCCCAGCATTTT
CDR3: CSVGGKQGPSGPQHF

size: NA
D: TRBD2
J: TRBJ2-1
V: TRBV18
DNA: TGTGCCAGCTCACCCGGACTAGGTAATGAGCAGTTCTTC
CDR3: CASSPGLGNEQFF

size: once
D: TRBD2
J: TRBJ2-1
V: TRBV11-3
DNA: TGTGCCAGCAGCTCGAGAGCGGGAAATAGGGGAAATGAGCAGTTCTTC
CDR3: CASSSRAGNRGNEQFF

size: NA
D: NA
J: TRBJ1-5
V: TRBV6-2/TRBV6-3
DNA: TGTGCCAGCAGCTCGCCTCCGGGGAGCCGCAATCAGCCCCAGCATTTT
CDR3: CASSSPPGSRNQPQHF

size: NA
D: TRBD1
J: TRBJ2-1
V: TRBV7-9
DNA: TGTGCCAGCAGCTTACGGGACAGGGTTTTGGATGAGCAGTTCTTC
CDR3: CASSLRDRVLDEQFF

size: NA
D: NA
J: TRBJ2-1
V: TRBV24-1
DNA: TGTGCCACCAGTGACTACCGAAACAATGAGCAGTTCTTC
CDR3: CATSDYRNNEQFF

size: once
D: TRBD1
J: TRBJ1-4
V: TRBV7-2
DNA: TGTGCCAGCAGACAAACCGGGACAGGGAATGAAAAACTGTTTTTT
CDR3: CASRQTGTGNEKLFF

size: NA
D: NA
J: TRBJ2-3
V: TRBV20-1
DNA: TGCAGTGCTAGCCCCGCAGATACGCAGTATTTT
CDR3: CSASPADTQYF

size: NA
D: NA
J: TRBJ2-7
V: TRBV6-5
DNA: TGTGCCAGCTTTCTTGGGGTTAGAGGGTACGAGCAGTACTTC
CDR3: CASFLGVRGYEQYF

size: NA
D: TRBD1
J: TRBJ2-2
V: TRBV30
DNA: TGTGCCCGGGACGGGGATAGGGGGCTTCAGGGCGGGGAGCTGTTTTTT
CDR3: CARDGDRGLQGGELFF

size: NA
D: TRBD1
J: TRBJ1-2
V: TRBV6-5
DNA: TGTGCCAGCCACACCGAGGATCCAGGGGGAAATGGCTACACCTTC
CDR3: CASHTEDPGGNGYTF

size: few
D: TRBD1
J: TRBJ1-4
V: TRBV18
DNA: TGTGCCAGCTCACCCGGAGACAGGGTCGGTGAAAAACTGTTTTTT
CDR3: CASSPGDRVGEKLFF

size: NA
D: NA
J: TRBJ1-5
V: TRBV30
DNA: TGTGCCTGGAGTACCGGGGGGCCTCAGCCCCAGCATTTT
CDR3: CAWSTGGPQPQHF

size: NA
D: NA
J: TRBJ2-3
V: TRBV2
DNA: TGTGCCAGCAGTGAAGTGTGGCAGAACACAGATACGCAGTATTTT
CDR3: CASSEVWQNTDTQYF

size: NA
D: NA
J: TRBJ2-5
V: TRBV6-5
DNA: TGTGCCAGCTCACTCAGGGGTGAGACCCAGTACTTC
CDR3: CASSLRGETQYF

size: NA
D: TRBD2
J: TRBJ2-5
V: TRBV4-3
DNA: TGCGCCAGCAGCCAAACTAGCGGGGGATCAGAGACCCAGTACTTC
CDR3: CASSQTSGGSETQYF

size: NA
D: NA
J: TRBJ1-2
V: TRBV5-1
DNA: TGCGCCAGCAGCGGCGGGACGGTCTATGGCTACACCTTC
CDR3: CASSGGTVYGYTF

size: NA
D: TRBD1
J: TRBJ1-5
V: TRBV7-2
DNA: TGTGCCAGCGTGTTACAGGGGGCGGAGCAGCCCCAGCATTTT
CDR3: CASVLQGAEQPQHF

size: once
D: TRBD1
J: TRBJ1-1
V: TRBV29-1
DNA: TGCAGCGAGCGAAGGACAGGGCGAACTGAAGCTTTCTTT
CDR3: CSERRTGRTEAFF

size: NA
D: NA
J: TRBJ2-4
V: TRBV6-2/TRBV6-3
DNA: TGTGCCAGCAGTTACTCACTAGCCAAAAACATTCAGTACTTC
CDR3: CASSYSLAKNIQYF

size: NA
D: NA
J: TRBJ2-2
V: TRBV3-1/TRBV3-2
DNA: TGTGCCAGCAGCCAGGGGCCCGTGACGAACACCGGGGAGCTGTTTTTT
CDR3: CASSQGPVTNTGELFF

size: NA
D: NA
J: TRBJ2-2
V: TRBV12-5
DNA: TGTGCTAGTGGCCAACACCGGGCGAACACCGGGGAGCTGTTTTTT
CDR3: CASGQHRANTGELFF

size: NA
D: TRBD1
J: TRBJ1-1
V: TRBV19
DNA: TGTGCCAGTACCCCCGGGACAGGGAACACTGAAGCTTTCTTT
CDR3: CASTPGTGNTEAFF

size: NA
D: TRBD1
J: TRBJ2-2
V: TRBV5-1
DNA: TGCGCCAGCAGCCCTATCGGGACAGTCGGCGGGGAGCTGTTTTTT
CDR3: CASSPIGTVGGELFF

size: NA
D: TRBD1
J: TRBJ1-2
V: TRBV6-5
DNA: TGTGCCAGCATTAAGACAGGGGGACCTGTGCGAGGCTACACCTTC
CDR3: CASIKTGGPVRGYTF

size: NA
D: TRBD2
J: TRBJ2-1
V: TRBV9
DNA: TGTGCCAGCAGCGAGGGGACTAGCGGAGGCCCTTACAATGAGCAGTTCTTC
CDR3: CASSEGTSGGPYNEQFF

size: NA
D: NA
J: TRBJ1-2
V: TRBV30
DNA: TGTGCCTGGAATCTCCGGGGGTCCGGGGGAGGCTACACCTTC
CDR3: CAWNLRGSGGGYTF

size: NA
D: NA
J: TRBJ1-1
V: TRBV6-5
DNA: TGTGCCAGCAGTTACGGGCAGCTGAACACTGAAGCTTTCTTT
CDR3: CASSYGQLNTEAFF

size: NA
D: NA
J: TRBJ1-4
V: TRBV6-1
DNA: TGTGCCAGCAGTGAAGTTCCGTTCGGGGAATTCGGGAAAGGACTGTTTTTT
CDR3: CASSEVPFGEFGKGLFF

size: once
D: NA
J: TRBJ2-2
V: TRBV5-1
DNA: TGCGCCAGCAGGAGACTAGGCGGGACCGGGGAGCTGTTTTTT
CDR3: CASRRLGGTGELFF

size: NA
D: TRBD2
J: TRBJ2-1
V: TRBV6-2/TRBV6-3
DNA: TGTGCCAGCAGTTCGCGGACTAGCGGGAGGGTAAACTACAATGAGCAGTTCTTC
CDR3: CASSSRTSGRVNYNEQFF

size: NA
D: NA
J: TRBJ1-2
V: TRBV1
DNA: TGCACCAGCAGCCAAGGAGTAAACTCTAACTATGGCTACACCTTC
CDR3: CTSSQGVNSNYGYTF

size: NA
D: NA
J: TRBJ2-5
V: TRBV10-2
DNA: TGCGCCAGCAGGGAGACAGGAGCAGCAGAGACCCAGTACTTC
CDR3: CASRETGAAETQYF

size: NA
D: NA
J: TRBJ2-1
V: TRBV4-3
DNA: TGCGCCAGCAGCCAAGATGGCGGGGACTCCTACAATGAGCAGTTCTTC
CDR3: CASSQDGGDSYNEQFF